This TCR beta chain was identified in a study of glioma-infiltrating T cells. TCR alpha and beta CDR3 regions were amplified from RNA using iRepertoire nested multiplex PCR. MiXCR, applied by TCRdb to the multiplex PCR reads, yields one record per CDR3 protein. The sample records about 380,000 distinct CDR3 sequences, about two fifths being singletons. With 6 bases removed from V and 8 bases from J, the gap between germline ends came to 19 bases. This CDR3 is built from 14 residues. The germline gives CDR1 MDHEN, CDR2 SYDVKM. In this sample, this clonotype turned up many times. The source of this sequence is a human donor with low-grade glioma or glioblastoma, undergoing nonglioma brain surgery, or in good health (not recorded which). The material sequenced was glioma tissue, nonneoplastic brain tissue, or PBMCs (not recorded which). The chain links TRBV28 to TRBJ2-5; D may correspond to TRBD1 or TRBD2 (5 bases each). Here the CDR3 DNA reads TGTGCCAGCAGAGGGGAGCTGGGTTCAGAAACCCAGTACTTC. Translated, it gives CASRGELGSETQYF.